This TCR beta chain was recorded in a study of T-cell memory formation after mild COVID-19. Broader study findings: The authors left the SARS-CoV-2 specificity of second-wave clones peaking on day 37 unconfirmed.

Germline assignment: CDR1 SNHLY and CDR2 FYNNEI. Trimming removed 8 bases at V and 5 bases at J, with 10 bases between. The CDR3 loop spans 11 amino acids. TCRdb reanalysed the 5' RACE reads using MiXCR and keeps one entry per CDR3 protein. The sample carries 250,000 to 350,000 distinct CDR3 sequences, 15% to 20% recorded once. Regarding this clonotype: The antigen is not known.

Sequenced sample: PBMCs or a T cell subset sorted from them (not recorded which). The receptor comes from a man in his late teens or twenties who had mild COVID-19 (a few samples of this study predate the infection). Cell type and time point are not known. The chain couples TRBV2 to TRBJ2-7; D gene uncertain. CDR3 nucleotides: TGTGCCAGCTCGAATAATAACGAGCAGTACTTC. It is translated as CASSNNNEQYF.